This T cell receptor beta chain was sequenced during a study of OX40 agonist ivuxolimab in advanced cancers. At the level of the study: Of the patients, three showed partial responses, one with hepatocellular carcinoma and two with cutaneous melanoma.

The repertoire was sequenced with immunoSEQ multiplex PCR; TCRdb's copy has only in-frame clones and lacks some. This table has some 20,000 clones, over 70% appearing once. The sample consisted of CD4+ or CD8+ T cells sorted from blood, taken in a trial of the OX40 agonist ivuxolimab. This receptor was obtained from an adult with an advanced solid tumor such as melanoma, head and neck, liver or kidney cancer.

The CDR3 sequence is CASSLVAGANEKLFF. In DNA, the CDR3 is TGTGCCAGCAGCTTAGTCGCAGGGGCAAATGAAAAACTGTTTTTT. The gene calls are TRBV7-8 and TRBJ1-4, with D possibly TRBD1 on 6 matching bases. V was shortened by 1 base and J by 5 bases, with 11 bases between the two germline ends. The CDR3 contains 15 residues. The germline V gene encodes CDR1 SGHVS and CDR2 FQNEAQ.